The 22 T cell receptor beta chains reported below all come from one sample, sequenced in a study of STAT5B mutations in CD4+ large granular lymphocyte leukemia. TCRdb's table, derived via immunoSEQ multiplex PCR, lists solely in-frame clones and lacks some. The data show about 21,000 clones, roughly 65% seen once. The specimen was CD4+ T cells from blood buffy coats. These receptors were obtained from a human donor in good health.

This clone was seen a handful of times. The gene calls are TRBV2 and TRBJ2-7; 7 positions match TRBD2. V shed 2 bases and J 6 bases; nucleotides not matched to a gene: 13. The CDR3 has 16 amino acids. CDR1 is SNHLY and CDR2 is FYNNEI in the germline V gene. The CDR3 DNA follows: TGTGCCAGCAGTGAAAAGGTGGCAGGGAGGGCTCTCGAGCAGTACTTC. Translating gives CASSEKVAGRALEQYF.

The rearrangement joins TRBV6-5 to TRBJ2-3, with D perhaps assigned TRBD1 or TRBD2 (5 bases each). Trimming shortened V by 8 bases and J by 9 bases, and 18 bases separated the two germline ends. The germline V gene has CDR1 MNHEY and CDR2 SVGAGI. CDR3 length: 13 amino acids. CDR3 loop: CASSLKSGTTQYF. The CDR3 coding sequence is TGTGCCAGCTCCTTAAAGTCCGGGACGACGCAGTATTTT.

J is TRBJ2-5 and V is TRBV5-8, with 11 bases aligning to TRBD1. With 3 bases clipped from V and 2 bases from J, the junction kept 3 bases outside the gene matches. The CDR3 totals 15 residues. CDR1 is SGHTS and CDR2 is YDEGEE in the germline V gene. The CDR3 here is CASSWGTGGQETQYF. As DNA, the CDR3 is TGTGCCAGCAGCTGGGGGACAGGGGGTCAAGAGACCCAGTACTTC.

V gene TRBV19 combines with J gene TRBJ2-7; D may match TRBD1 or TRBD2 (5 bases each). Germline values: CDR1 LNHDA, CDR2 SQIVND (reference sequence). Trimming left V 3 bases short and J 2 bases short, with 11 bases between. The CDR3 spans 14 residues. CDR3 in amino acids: CASSILRGPYEQYF. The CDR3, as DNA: TGTGCCAGTAGTATTCTACGGGGACCCTACGAGCAGTACTTC. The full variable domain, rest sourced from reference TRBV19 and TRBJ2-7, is DGGITQSPKYLFRKEGQNVTLSCEQNLNHDAMYWYRQDPGQGLRLIYYSQIVNDFQKGDIAEGYSVSREKKESFPLTVTSAQKNPTAFYLCASSILRGPYEQYFGPGTRLTVT.

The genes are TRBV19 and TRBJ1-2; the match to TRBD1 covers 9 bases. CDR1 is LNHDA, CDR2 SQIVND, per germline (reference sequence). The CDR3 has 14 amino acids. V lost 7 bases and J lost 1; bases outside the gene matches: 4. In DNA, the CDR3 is TGTGCCAGTACCCTGACAGGGGGTAACTATGGCTACACCTTC. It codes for CASTLTGGNYGYTF.

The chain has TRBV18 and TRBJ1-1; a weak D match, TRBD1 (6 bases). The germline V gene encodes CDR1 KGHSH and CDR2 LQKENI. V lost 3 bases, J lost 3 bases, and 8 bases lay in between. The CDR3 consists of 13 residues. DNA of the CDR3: TGTGCCAGCTCACCTGACAGGTACACTGAAGCTTTCTTT. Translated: CASSPDRYTEAFF.

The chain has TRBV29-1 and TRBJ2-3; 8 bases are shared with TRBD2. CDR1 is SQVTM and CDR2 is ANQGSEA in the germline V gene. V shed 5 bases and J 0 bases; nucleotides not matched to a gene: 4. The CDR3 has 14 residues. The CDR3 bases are TGCAGCGTTAGGCCTAGCGGGAGCACAGATACGCAGTATTTT. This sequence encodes CSVRPSGSTDTQYF.

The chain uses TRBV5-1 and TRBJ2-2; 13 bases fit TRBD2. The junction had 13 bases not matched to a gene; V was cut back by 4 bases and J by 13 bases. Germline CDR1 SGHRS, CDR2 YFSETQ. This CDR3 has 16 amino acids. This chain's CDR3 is CASSLTPGTSGAGLFF. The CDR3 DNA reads TGCGCCAGCAGCCTTACCCCCGGGACTAGCGGGGCGGGGCTGTTTTTT.

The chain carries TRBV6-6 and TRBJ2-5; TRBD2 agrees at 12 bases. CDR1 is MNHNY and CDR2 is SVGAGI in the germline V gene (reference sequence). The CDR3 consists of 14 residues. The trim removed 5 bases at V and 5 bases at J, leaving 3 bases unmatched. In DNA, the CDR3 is TGTGCCAGCAGTGGCACTAGCGGGGGGGAGACCCAGTACTTC. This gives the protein CASSGTSGGETQYF.

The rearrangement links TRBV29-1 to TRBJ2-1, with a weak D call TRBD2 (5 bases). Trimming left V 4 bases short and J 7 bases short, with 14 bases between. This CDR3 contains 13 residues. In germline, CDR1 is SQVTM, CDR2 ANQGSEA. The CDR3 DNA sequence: TGCAGCGTTGGCGCTTTAGCGCAGAATGAGCAGTTCTTC. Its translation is CSVGALAQNEQFF.

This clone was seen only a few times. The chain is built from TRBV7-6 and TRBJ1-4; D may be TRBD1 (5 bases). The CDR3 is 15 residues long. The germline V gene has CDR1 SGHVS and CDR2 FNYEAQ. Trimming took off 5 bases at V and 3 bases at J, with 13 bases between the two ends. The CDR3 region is CASSPTGGANEKLFF. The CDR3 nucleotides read TGTGCCAGCAGCCCTACGGGGGGAGCTAATGAAAAACTGTTTTTT.

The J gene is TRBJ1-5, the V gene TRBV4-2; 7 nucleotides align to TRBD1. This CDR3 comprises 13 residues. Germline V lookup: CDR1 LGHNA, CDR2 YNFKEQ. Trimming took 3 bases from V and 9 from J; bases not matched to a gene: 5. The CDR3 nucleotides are TGTGCCAGCAGCCACGACAGGGTCTGGCCCCAGCATTTT. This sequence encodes CASSHDRVWPQHF.

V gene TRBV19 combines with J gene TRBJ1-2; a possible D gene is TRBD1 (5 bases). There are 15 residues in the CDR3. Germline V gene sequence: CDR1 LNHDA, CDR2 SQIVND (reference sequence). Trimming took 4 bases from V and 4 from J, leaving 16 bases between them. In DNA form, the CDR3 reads TGTGCCAGTAGTACCCAGGCAGGGTCTAGCTATGGCTACACCTTC. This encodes CASSTQAGSSYGYTF. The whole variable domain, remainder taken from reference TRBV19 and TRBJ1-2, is DGGITQSPKYLFRKEGQNVTLSCEQNLNHDAMYWYRQDPGQGLRLIYYSQIVNDFQKGDIAEGYSVSREKKESFPLTVTSAQKNPTAFYLCASSTQAGSSYGYTFGSGTRLTVV.

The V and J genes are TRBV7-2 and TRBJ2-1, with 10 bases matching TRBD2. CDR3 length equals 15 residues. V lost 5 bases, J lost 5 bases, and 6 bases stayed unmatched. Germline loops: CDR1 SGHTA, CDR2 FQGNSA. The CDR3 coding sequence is TGTGCCAGCAGCCCGAGCGGGAGGGCCGACAATGAGCAGTTCTTC. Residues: CASSPSGRADNEQFF.

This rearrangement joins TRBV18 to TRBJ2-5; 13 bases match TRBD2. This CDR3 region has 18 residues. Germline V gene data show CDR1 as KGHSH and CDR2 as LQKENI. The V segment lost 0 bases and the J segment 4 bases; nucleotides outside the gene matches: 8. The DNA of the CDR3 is TGTGCCAGCTCACCACCGGGACTAGCGGGATCAGATCGAGAGACCCAGTACTTC. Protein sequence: CASSPPGLAGSDRETQYF.

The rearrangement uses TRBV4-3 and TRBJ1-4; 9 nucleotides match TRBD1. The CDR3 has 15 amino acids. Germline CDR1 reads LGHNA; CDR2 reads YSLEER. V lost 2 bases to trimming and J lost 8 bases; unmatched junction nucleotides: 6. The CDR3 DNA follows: TGCGCCAGCAGCCAATTACGACAGGGGGAAGAAAAACTGTTTTTT. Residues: CASSQLRQGEEKLFF.

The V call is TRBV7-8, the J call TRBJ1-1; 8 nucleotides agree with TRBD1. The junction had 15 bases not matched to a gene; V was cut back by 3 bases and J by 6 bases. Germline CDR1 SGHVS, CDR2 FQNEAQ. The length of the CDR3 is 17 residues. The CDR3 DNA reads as TGTGCCAGCAGCTTCCCTCCCAGACAGGGGCAGCTCTCTGAAGCTTTCTTT. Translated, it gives CASSFPPRQGQLSEAFF.

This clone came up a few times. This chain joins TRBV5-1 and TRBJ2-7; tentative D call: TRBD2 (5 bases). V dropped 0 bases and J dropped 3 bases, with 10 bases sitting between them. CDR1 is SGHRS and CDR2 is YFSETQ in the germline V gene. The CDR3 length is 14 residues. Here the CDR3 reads CASSLGGDLYEQYF. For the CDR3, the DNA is TGCGCCAGCAGCTTGGGGGGAGATCTCTACGAGCAGTACTTC.

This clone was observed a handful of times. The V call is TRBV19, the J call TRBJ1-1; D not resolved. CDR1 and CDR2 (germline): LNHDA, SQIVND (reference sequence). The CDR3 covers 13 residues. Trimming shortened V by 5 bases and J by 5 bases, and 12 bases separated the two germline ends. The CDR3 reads CASSLARETEAFF. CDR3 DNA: TGTGCCAGTAGTCTCGCTCGAGAAACTGAAGCTTTCTTT.

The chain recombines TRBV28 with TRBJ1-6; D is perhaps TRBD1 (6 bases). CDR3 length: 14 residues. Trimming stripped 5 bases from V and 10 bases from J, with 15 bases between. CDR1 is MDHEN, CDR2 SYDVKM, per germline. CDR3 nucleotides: TGTGCCAGCAGTCCTAGGGGGGGGCACTCACCCCTCCACTTT. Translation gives CASSPRGGHSPLHF.

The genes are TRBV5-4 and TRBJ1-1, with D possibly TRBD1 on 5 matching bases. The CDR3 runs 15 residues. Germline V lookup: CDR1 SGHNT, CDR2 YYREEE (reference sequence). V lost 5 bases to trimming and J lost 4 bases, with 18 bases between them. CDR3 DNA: TGTGCCAGCAGACCGGGGGGAGGGAAGGGCACTGAAGCTTTCTTT. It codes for CASRPGGGKGTEAFF.

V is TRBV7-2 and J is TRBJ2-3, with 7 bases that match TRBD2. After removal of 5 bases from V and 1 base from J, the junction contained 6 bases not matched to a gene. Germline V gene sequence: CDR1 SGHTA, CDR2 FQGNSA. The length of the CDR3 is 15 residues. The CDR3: CASSPLGGGTDTQYF. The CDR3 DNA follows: TGTGCCAGCAGCCCCCTGGGAGGGGGCACAGATACGCAGTATTTT.